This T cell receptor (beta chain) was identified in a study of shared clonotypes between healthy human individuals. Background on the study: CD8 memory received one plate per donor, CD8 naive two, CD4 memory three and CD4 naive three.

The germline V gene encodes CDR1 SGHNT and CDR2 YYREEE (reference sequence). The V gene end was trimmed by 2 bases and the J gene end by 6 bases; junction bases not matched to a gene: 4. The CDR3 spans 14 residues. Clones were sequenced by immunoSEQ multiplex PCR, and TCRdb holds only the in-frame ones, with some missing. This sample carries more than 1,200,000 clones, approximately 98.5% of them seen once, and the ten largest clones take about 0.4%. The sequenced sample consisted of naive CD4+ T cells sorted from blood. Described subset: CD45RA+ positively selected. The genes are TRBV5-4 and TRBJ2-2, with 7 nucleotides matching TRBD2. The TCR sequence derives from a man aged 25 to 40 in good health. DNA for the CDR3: TGTGCCAGCAGCTTCGTTGCGGGAGCCGGGGAGCTGTTTTTT. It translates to CASSFVAGAGELFF.